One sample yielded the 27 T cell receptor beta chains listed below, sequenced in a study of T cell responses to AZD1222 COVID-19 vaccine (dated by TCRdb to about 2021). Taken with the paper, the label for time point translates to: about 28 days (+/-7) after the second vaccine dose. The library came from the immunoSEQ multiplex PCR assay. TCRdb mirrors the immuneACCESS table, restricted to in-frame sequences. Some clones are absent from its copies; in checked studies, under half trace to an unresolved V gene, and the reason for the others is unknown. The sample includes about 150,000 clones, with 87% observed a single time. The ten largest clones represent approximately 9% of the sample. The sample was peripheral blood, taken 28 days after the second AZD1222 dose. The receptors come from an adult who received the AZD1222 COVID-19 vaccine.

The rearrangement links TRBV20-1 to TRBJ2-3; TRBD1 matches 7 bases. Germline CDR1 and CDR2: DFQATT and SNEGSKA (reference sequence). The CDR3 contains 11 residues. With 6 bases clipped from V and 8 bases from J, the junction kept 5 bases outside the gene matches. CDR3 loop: CSAHDRATQYF. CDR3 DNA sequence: TGCAGTGCCCACGACAGGGCTACGCAGTATTTT.

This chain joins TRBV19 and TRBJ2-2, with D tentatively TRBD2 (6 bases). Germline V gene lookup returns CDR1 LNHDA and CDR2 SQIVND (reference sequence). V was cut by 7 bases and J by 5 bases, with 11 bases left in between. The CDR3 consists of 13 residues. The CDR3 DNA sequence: TGTGCCAGTAACCGCCGGGAGACCGGGGAGCTGTTTTTT. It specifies CASNRRETGELFF.

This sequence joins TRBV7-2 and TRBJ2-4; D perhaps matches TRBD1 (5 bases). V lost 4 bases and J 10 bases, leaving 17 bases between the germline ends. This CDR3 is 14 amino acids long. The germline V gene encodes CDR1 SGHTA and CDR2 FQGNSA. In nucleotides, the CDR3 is TGTGCCAGCAGCTCTTGGACACATAAGTCTATTCAGTACTTC. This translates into CASSSWTHKSIQYF.

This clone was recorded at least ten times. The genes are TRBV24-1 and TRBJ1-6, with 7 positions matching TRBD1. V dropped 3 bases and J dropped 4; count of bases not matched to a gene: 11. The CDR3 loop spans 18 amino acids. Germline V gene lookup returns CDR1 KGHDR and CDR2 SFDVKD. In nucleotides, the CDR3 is TGTGCCACCAGTGATAAAGAACAGGGGAAGGATTATAATTCACCCCTCCACTTT. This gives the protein CATSDKEQGKDYNSPLHF.

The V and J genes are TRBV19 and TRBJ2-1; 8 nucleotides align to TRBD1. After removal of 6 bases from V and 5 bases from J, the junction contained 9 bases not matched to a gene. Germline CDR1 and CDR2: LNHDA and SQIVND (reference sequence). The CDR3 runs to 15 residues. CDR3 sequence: CASSPLPGQDNEQFF. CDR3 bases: TGTGCCAGTAGCCCCCTACCGGGACAGGACAATGAGCAGTTCTTC.

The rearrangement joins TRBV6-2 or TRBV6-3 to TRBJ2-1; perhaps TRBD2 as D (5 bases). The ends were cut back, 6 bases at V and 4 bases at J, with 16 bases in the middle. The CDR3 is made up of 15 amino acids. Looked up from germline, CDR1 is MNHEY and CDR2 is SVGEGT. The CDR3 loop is CASSTEDFTYNEQFF. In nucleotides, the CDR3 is TGTGCCAGCAGCACAGAGGACTTCACTTACAATGAGCAGTTCTTC.

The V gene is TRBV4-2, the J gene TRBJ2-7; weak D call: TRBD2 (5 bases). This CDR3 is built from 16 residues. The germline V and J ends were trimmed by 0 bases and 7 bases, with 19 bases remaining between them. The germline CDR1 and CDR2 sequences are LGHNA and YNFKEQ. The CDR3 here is CASSQEEAGTRGEQYF. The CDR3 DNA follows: TGTGCCAGCAGCCAAGAGGAGGCAGGTACCCGAGGGGAGCAGTACTTC.

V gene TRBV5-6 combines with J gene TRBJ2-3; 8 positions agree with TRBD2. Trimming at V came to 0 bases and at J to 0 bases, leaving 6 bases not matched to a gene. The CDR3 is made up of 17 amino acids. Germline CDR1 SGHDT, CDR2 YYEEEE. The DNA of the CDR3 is TGTGCCAGCAGCTTGGAGATCTCTAGCGGGAGCACAGATACGCAGTATTTT. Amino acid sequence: CASSLEISSGSTDTQYF.

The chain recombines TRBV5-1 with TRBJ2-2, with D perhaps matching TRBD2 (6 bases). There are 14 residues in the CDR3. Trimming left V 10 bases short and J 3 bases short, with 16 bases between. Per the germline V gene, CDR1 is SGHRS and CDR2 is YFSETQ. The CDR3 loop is CASKLGGDTGELFF. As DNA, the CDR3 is TGCGCCTCAAAGCTTGGCGGGGACACCGGGGAGCTGTTTTTT.

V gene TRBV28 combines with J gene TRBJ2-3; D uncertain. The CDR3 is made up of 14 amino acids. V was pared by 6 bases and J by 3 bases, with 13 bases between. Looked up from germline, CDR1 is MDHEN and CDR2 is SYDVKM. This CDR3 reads CASRKMFQTDTQYF. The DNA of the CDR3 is TGTGCCAGCAGAAAAATGTTCCAGACAGATACGCAGTATTTT.

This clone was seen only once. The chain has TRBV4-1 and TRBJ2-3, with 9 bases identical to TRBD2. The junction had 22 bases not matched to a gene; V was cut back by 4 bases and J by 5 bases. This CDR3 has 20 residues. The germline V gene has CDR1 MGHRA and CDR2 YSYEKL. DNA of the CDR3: TGCGCCAGCAGCCGAATGGGACACCGAGGGGCGGGAGGGCCGGTAGATACGCAGTATTTT. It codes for CASSRMGHRGAGGPVDTQYF.

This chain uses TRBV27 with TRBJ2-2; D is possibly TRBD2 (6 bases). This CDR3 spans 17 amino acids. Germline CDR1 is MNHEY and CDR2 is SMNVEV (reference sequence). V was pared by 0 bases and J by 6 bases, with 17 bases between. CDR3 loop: CASSLSGRLESAGELFF. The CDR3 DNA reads TGTGCCAGCAGTTTATCGGGGAGACTAGAGTCTGCCGGGGAGCTGTTTTTT.

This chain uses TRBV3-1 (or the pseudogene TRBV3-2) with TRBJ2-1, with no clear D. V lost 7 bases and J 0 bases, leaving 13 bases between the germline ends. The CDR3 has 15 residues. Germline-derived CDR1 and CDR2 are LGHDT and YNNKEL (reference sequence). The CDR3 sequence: CASTRDRSSYNEQFF. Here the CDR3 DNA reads TGTGCCAGCACCAGAGACCGAAGCTCCTACAATGAGCAGTTCTTC.

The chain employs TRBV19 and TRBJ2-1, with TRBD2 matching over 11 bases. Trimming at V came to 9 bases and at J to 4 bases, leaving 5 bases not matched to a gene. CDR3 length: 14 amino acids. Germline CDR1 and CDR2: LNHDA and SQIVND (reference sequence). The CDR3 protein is CASQVAGGYNEQFF. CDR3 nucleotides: TGTGCCAGCCAAGTAGCGGGAGGGTACAATGAGCAGTTCTTC.

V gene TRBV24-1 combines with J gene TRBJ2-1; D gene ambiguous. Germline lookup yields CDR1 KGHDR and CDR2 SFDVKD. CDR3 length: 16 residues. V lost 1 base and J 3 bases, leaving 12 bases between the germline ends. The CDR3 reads CATSDLTADNYNEQFF. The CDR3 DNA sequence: TGTGCCACCAGTGATTTAACGGCAGATAACTACAATGAGCAGTTCTTC.

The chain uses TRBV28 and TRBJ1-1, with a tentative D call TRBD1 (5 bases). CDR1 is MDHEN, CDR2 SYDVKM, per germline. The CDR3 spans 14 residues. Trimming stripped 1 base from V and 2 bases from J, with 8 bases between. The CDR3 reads CASSLSGTNTEAFF. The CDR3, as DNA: TGTGCCAGCAGTTTATCTGGGACTAACACTGAAGCTTTCTTT.

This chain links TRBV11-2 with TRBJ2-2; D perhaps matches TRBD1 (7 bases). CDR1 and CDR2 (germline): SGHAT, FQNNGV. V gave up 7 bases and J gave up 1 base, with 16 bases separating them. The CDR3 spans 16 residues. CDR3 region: CASKAGGGRNTGELFF. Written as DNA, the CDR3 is TGTGCCAGCAAAGCCGGAGGGGGCAGGAACACCGGGGAGCTGTTTTTT.

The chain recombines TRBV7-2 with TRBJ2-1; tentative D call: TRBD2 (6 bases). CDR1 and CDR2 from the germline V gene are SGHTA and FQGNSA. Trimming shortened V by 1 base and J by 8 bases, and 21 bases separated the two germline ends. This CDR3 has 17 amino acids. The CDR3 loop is CASSLVGTPGSFDEQFF. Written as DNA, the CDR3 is TGTGCCAGCAGCTTAGTTGGGACTCCGGGGAGTTTCGATGAGCAGTTCTTC. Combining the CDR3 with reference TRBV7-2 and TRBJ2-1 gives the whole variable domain GAGVSQSPSNKVTEKGKDVELRCDPISGHTALYWYRQSLGQGLEFLIYFQGNSAPDKSGLPSDRFSAERTGGSVSTLTIQRTQQEDSAVYLCASSLVGTPGSFDEQFFGPGTRLTVL.

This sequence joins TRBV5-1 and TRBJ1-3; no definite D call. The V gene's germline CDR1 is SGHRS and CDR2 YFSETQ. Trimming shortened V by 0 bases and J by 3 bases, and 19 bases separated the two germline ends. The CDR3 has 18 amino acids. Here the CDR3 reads CASSLVPPNPVGGNTIYF. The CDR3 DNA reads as TGCGCCAGCAGCTTGGTCCCCCCGAACCCGGTCGGTGGAAACACCATATATTTT.

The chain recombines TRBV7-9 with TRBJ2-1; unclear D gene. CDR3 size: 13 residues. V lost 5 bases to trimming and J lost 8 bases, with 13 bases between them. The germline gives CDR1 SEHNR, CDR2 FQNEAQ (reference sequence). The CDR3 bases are TGTGCCAGCAGCCCCTCCGGGTGGGATGAGCAGTTCTTC. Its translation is CASSPSGWDEQFF.

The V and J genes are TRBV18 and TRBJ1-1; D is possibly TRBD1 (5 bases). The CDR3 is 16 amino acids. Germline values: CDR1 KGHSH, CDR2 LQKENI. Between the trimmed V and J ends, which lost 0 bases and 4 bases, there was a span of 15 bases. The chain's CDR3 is CASSPPSRVIFTEAFF. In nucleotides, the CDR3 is TGTGCCAGCTCACCACCGTCCAGGGTGATATTCACTGAAGCTTTCTTT.

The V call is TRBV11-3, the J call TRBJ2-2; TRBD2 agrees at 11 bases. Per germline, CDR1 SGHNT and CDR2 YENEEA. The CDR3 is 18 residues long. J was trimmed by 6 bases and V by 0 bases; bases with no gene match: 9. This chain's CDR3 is CASSLDVLAGVSAGELFF. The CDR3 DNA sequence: TGTGCCAGCAGCTTAGACGTACTAGCGGGAGTAAGTGCCGGGGAGCTGTTTTTT.

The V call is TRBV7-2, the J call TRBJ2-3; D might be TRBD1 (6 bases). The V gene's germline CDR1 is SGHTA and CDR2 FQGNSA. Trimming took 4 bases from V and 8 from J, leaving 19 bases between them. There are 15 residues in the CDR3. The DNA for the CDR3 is TGTGCCAGCAGCTCCGGGACAACTCCCCGGGGTACGCAGTATTTT. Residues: CASSSGTTPRGTQYF.

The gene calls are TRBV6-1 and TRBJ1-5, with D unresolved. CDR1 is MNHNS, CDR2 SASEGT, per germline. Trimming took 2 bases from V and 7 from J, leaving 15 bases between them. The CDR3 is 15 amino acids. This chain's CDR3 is CASSESWRPGQPQHF. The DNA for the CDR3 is TGTGCCAGCAGTGAATCTTGGAGGCCGGGGCAGCCCCAGCATTTT.

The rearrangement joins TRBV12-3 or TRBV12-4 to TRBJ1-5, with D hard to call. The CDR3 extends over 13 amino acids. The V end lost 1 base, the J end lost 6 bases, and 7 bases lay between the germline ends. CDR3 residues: CASSLDPGQPQHF. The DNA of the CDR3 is TGTGCCAGCAGTTTAGATCCGGGTCAGCCCCAGCATTTT.

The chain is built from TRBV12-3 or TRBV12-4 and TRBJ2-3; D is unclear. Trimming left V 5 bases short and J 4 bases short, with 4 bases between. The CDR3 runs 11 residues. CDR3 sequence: CASSIADTQYF. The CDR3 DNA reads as TGTGCCAGCAGTATCGCAGATACGCAGTATTTT.

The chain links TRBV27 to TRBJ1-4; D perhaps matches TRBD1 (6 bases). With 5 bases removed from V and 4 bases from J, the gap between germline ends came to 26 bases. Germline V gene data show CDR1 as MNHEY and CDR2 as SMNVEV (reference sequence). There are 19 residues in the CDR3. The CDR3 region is CASSERWGRSQVFNEKLFF. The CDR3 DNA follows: TGTGCCAGCAGTGAACGCTGGGGGCGCTCACAAGTTTTTAATGAAAAACTGTTTTTT.